This TCR beta chain was identified during a study of vaccination effects on CD4 cells after COVID-19. Under the ViraFEST assay, PBMC were stimulated with viral peptide pools so that antigen-specific CD4+ T cells expanded. Sequencing was performed afterwards. Culturing for about 10 days preceded CD4+ T cell isolation. This individual tested PCR-positive for SARS-CoV-2 infection between March and December 2020. Cultures used fewer than 2.5 million PBMC per well, approximately 10 IU/ml IL-2 and around 9.5 ug/ml peptides. IL-2 medium was substituted for half the medium on days 3 and 7. Points on this clone: The antigen is undetermined.

Overall study results and limits: By a late point after vaccination, infection- and vaccine-induced clones had shrunk markedly through clonal contraction. New vaccine-induced clones dominated convalescents' post-vaccine spike-reactive clones.

The CDR3 length is 12 residues. Trimming took off 10 bases at V and 5 bases at J, with 15 bases between the two ends. Germline lookup yields CDR1 LGHNA and CDR2 YNFKEQ. Some clones are missing from TCRdb's copy, which holds only in-frame ones; the method was immunoSEQ multiplex PCR. The sample includes 30,000 to 45,000 clones, about 73% seen only once; the top ten take about a sixth. This clonotype originated in a human donor who had a prior SARS-CoV-2 infection. V gene TRBV4-2 combines with J gene TRBJ2-7; tentatively, D is TRBD2 (6 bases). The source material was CD4+ T cells from PBMCs cultured with HCoV-NL63 spike peptides, sampled before COVID-19 vaccination. The CDR3 region has the DNA TGTGCCATCGCGGAGGGGATAAACGAGCAGTACTTC. Its protein is CAIAEGINEQYF.